This TCR beta chain was recovered during a study of untreated major depressive disorder. Controls never had mood disorders and self-rated depressive symptoms at 5 or less. Clones were sequenced by immunoSEQ multiplex PCR, and TCRdb holds only the in-frame ones, with some missing. The data contain about 22,000 clones, over 85% of them singletons. The length of the CDR3 is 15 residues. V lost 0 bases to trimming and J lost 0 bases, with 8 bases between them. Per germline, CDR1 SGDLS and CDR2 YYNGEE. The gene calls are TRBV9 and TRBJ2-3; TRBD2 is a possible D gene (5 bases). This TCR was recovered from a woman in her thirties or forties in good health. The source material was CD4+ T cells from PBMCs. DNA of the CDR3: TGTGCCAGCAGCGTAGTAGCGCTAAGCACAGATACGCAGTATTTT. Its protein is CASSVVALSTDTQYF.